The source of this T cell receptor (beta chain) is a study of cytotoxic CD8 clonotypes in ibrutinib-treated CLL. This clone occurred a few times. The method was immunoSEQ multiplex PCR; TCRdb's version includes in-frame clones alone and lacks a portion of them. Here the sample spans around 160,000 clones, about 88% being singletons. The CDR3 length is 16 residues. Germline V CDR1 and CDR2: SGHRS, YFSETQ. V was trimmed by 3 bases and J by 8 bases, leaving 23 bases between them. This specimen was PBMCs, taken at disease progression, from a patient treated with ibrutinib. The V call is TRBV5-1, the J call TRBJ2-5, with a tentative D call TRBD1 (7 bases). The source of this sequence is a human donor with chronic lymphocytic leukemia. This chain's CDR3 is CASSSNSPGGGTTQYF. CDR3 DNA sequence: TGCGCCAGCAGCTCGAACTCCCCTGGAGGGGGCACAACCCAGTACTTC. Full variable domain (remainder filled in from reference TRBV5-1 and TRBJ2-5): KAGVTQTPRYLIKTRGQQVTLSCSPISGHRSVSWYQQTPGQGLQFLFEYFSETQRNKGNFPGRFSGRQFSNSRSEMNVSTLELGDSALYLCASSSNSPGGGTTQYFGPGTRLLVL.